Below are 10 T cell receptor beta chains sequenced from a single sample in a study of blood T cells in healthy people across ages. For the second PCR, which ran for about 6 to 12 cycles, a sample-barcoded 5' primer and a J-beta primer mix were used. TCRdb re-called the 5' RACE reads with MiXCR, one entry per CDR3 protein. Of 1,500,000 or so distinct CDR3 sequences detected, 55% to 75% appear once; the ten largest clones hold 5% to 7%. The specimen was blood. Every receptor here comes from a man younger than 30 in good health.

The V and J genes are TRBV27 and TRBJ2-1, with D perhaps TRBD2 (6 bases). Germline V gives CDR1 MNHEY, CDR2 SMNVEV (reference sequence). V was cut by 3 bases and J by 0 bases, with 9 bases left in between. This CDR3 comprises 15 residues. The CDR3: CASSFGLHSYNEQFF. The CDR3 DNA sequence: TGTGCCAGCAGTTTTGGACTACACTCCTACAATGAGCAGTTCTTC.

The CDR3 DNA follows: TGTGCCAGCAGCACCGGGACTTATACCTACGAGCAGTACTTC. Amino acid sequence: CASSTGTYTYEQYF. The J gene is TRBJ2-7, the V gene TRBV13; D may be TRBD2 (6 bases). Trimming left V 5 bases short and J 2 bases short, with 13 bases between. The germline CDR1 and CDR2 sequences are PRHDT and FYEKMQ (reference sequence). This CDR3 spans 14 amino acids.

The chain joins TRBV28 to TRBJ2-1; D may correspond to TRBD1 or TRBD2 (5 bases each). Germline CDR1 is MDHEN and CDR2 is SYDVKM. The V and J ends lost 5 bases and 1 base respectively, with 9 bases between them. The CDR3 runs 14 residues. The DNA of the CDR3 is TGTGCCAGCAGTCGGGACGGGTCCTACAATGAGCAGTTCTTC. This translates into CASSRDGSYNEQFF.

This clonotype was counted a few times. CDR3 coding DNA: TGCGCCAGCAGCCGTGAGCGGGACAGGGGGTACGAGCAGTACTTC. It specifies CASSRERDRGYEQYF. This rearrangement joins TRBV4-3 to TRBJ2-7; the match to TRBD1 covers 11 bases. CDR3 length: 15 amino acids. Germline values: CDR1 LGHNA, CDR2 YSLEER. Trimming took 4 bases from V and 4 from J; bases not matched to a gene: 6.

The chain joins TRBV11-2 to TRBJ2-1, with D tentatively TRBD2 (5 bases). This CDR3 has 12 amino acids. Deletions cut 5 bases from V and 7 bases from J, with 9 bases between. Germline V gene lookup returns CDR1 SGHAT and CDR2 FQNNGV. In nucleotides, the CDR3 is TGTGCCAGCAGCGAGAGGGTGAATGAGCAGTTCTTC. Residues: CASSERVNEQFF. Filled out from reference TRBV11-2 and TRBJ2-1, the complete variable domain reads EAGVAQSPRYKIIEKRQSVAFWCNPISGHATLYWYQQILGQGPKLLIQFQNNGVVDDSQLPKDRFSAERLKGVDSTLKIQPAKLEDSAVYLCASSERVNEQFFGPGTRLTVL.

The chain uses TRBV5-5 and TRBJ2-4; D not certain. In germline, CDR1 is SGHKS, CDR2 YYEKEE (reference sequence). V was clipped by 1 base and J by 0 bases, with 8 bases between them. This CDR3 region has 15 residues. CDR3 DNA: TGTGCCAGCAGCTTGTACCGTCTAGCCAAAAACATTCAGTACTTC. It encodes CASSLYRLAKNIQYF.

This clonotype was detected a few times. V and J are TRBV7-9 and TRBJ2-7, with D unresolved. CDR1 and CDR2 (germline): SEHNR, FQNEAQ (reference sequence). The CDR3 runs 14 residues. The germline V and J ends were trimmed by 7 bases and 3 bases, with 16 bases remaining between them. The CDR3 DNA is TGTGCCAGCAACCCCTTAGACTGGGACTACGAGCAGTACTTC. It encodes CASNPLDWDYEQYF.

This sequence joins TRBV5-1 and TRBJ1-2; 10 bases are a match to TRBD1. Trimming at V came to 2 bases and at J to 7 bases, leaving 5 bases not matched to a gene. CDR1 and CDR2 from the germline V gene are SGHRS and YFSETQ. The CDR3 length is 14 residues. Here the CDR3 reads CASSFRQGAVGYTF. DNA of the CDR3: TGCGCCAGCAGCTTTCGACAGGGGGCTGTTGGCTACACCTTC.

The chain combines TRBV20-1 with TRBJ2-5; D is unclear. Germline CDR1 is DFQATT and CDR2 is SNEGSKA (reference sequence). V was pared by 2 bases and J by 2 bases, with 9 bases between. CDR3 length: 13 amino acids. In DNA form, the CDR3 reads TGCAGTGCTAGAAAGGTATCTCAAGAGACCCAGTACTTC. It yields the protein CSARKVSQETQYF.

This clonotype was counted only a few times. V is TRBV7-9 and J is TRBJ1-2; D is possibly TRBD1 (6 bases). The germline gives CDR1 SEHNR, CDR2 FQNEAQ (reference sequence). Trimming removed 1 base from V and 6 bases from J, with 18 bases in between. The CDR3 covers 16 residues. The CDR3 DNA is TGTGCCAGCAGCTTAGACCTAGGCCCAGGGGACCATGGCTACACCTTC. The encoded protein is CASSLDLGPGDHGYTF.